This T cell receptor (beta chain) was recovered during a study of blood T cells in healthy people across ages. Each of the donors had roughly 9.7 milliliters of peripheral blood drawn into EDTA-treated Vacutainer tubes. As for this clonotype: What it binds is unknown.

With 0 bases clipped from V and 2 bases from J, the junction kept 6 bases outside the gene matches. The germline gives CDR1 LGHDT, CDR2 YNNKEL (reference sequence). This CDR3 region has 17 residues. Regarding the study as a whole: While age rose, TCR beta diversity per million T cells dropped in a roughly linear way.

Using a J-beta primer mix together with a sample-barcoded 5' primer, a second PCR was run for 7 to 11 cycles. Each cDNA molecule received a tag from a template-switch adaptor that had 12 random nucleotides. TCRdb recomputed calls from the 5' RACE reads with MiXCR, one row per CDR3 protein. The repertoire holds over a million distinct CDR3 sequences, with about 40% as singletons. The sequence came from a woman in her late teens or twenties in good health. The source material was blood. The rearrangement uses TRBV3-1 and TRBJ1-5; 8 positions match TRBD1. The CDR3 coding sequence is TGTGCCAGCAGCCAAGAGGCAGGGGGCGGGGGCAATCAGCCCCAGCATTTT. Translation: CASSQEAGGGGNQPQHF.